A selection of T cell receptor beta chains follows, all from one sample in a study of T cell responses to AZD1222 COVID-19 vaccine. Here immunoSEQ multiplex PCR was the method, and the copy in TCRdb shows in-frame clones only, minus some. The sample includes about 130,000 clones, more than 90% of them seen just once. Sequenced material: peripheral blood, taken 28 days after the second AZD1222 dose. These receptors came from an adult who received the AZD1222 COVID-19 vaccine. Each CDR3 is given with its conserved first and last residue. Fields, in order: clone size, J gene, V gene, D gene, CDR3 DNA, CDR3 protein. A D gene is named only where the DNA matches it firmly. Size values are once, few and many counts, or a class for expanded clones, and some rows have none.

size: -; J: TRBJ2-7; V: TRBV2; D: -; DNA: TGTGCCAGCAGTGAGAGTATAGGACAAGGCTCCTACGAGCAGTACTTC; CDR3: CASSESIGQGSYEQYF
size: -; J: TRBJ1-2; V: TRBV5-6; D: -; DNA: TGTGCCAGCAGCTCCCACCCGGGGGAAGGCTACACCTTC; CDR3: CASSSHPGEGYTF
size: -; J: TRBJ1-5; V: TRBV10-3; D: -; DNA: TGTGCCATCAGGGGCTCAGCGGGCAATCAGCCCCAGCATTTT; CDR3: CAIRGSAGNQPQHF
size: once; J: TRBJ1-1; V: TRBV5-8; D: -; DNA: TGTGCCAGCAGCACGGGACTCGGAGCTTTCTTT; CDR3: CASSTGLGAFF
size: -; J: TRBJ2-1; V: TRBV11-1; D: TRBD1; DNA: TGTGCCAGCAGCGTTGGACAGGGACGCTACAATGAGCAGTTCTTC; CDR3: CASSVGQGRYNEQFF
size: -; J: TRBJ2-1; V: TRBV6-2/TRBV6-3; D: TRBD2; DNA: TGTGCCAGCAGTTACCCTAGCGGGGGGGCCCACAATGAGCAGTTCTTC; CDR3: CASSYPSGGAHNEQFF
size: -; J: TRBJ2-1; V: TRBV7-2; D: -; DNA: TGTGCCAGCAGCTTAGCGTATTCGGGATCTGTGGGTGGTGAGCAGTTCTTC; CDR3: CASSLAYSGSVGGEQFF
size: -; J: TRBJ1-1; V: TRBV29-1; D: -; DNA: TGCAGCGTCCCCGGGAGTGAAGCTTTCTTT; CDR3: CSVPGSEAFF
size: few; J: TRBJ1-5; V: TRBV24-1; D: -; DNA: TGTGCCACCAGTGATTCCGGGTCCGAGGTTCAGCCCCAGCATTTT; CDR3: CATSDSGSEVQPQHF
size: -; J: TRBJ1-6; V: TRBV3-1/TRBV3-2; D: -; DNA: TGTGCCAGCAGCCATAGCCCCCGGGGCTCACCCCTCCACTTT; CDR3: CASSHSPRGSPLHF
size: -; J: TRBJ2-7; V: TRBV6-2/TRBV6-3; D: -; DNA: TGTGCCAGCAGCCCAACCCAACACGAGCAGTACTTC; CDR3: CASSPTQHEQYF
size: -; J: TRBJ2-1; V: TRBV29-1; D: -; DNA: TGCAGCGAACCGGGACCTCTCAATGAGCAGTTCTTC; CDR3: CSEPGPLNEQFF
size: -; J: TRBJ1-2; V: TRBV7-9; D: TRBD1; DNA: TGTGCCAGCAGCTTAGACAAGGGGACAGGGGACTATGGCTACACCTTC; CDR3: CASSLDKGTGDYGYTF
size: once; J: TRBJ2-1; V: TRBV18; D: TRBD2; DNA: TGTGCCAGCTCAATCGGGACTAGCGGGCAGAGCTCCTACAATGAGCAGTTCTTC; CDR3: CASSIGTSGQSSYNEQFF
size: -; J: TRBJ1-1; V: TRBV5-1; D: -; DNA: TGCGCCAGCAGCGAAGGGGACGGACGTCTGGCTTTCTTT; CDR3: CASSEGDGRLAFF
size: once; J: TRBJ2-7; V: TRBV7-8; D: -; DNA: TGTGCCAGCAGCGTCCCCAAGCATTACGAGCAGTACTTC; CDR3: CASSVPKHYEQYF
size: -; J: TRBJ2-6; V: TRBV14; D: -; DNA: TGTGCCAGCAGGTTCCGGGGGGCCAACGTCCTGACTTTC; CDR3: CASRFRGANVLTF
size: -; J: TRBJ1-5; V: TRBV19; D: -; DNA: TGTGCCAGTAGTATGGCGGCGAGCAATCAGCCCCAGCATTTT; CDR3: CASSMAASNQPQHF
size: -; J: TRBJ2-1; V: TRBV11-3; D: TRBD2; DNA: TGTGCCAGCAGCTTTCGACTAGCGGGGGGTTTTAATGAGCAGTTCTTC; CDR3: CASSFRLAGGFNEQFF
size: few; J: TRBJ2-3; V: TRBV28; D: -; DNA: TGTGCCAGCAGTTTGCGGGATACGCAGTATTTT; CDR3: CASSLRDTQYF
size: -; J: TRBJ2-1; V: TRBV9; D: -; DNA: TGTGCCAGCAGCCCCTCGGGTCGGGGCTCCTACAATGAGCAGTTCTTC; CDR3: CASSPSGRGSYNEQFF
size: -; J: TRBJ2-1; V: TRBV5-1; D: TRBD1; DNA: TGCGCCAGCAGCTTGGCCGCGACAGGGGAGTTGCAGTTCTTC; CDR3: CASSLAATGELQFF
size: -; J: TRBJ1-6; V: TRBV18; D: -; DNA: TGTGCCAGCTCACCATCCCCAGGGACGCCCCTCCACTTT; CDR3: CASSPSPGTPLHF
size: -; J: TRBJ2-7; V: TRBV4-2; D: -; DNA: TGTGCCAGCAGCCAAGAGGGGCAGTTAACCTCCTACGAGCAGTACTTC; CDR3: CASSQEGQLTSYEQYF
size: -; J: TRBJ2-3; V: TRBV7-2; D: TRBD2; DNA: TGTGCCAGCAGCTTAGCGCTAAAGAGGAGCGGGAGGGCCGGAGATACGCAGTATTTT; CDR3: CASSLALKRSGRAGDTQYF
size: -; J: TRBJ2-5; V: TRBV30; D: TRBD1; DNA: TGTGCCTGGACGGGACAGGGGGAGACCCAGTACTTC; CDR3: CAWTGQGETQYF
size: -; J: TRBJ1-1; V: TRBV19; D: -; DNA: TGTGCCAGTAGCGTAGATACGAGGGCTTTGAACACTGAAGCTTTCTTT; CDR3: CASSVDTRALNTEAFF
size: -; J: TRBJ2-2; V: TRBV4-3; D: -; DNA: TGCGCCAGCAGCCGAGAGGAGGGTCGGACCGGGGAGCTGTTTTTT; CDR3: CASSREEGRTGELFF
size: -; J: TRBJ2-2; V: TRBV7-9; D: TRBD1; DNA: TGTGCCAGCAGCTTAAGGGACAGTCTTGAAGCCGGGGAGCTGTTTTTT; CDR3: CASSLRDSLEAGELFF
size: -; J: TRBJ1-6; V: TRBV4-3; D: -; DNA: TGCGCCAGCAGCCAATCGACAGTCTCCTATAATTCACCCCTCCACTTT; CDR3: CASSQSTVSYNSPLHF
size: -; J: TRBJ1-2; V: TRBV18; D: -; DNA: TGTGCCAGCTCACCAGAGGGGAACTATGGCTACACCTTC; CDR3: CASSPEGNYGYTF
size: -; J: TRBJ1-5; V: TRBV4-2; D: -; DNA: TGTGCCAGCAGCCAAGATCGTCAGGGGTTTGGAAATCAGCCCCAGCATTTT; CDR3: CASSQDRQGFGNQPQHF
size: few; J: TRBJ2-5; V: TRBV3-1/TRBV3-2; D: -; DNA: TGTGCCAGCAGCCAAGAGGCCCCGGGTAGTAGCCCCAAAGAGACCCAGTACTTC; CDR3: CASSQEAPGSSPKETQYF
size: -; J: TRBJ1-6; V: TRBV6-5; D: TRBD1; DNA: TGTGCCATAAAGGGGACAGGGAAGAATTCACCCCTCCACTTT; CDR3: CAIKGTGKNSPLHF
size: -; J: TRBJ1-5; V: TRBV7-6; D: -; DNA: TGTGCCAGCAGCTTAGATGCCCCGGGCCCGGCCAGACAGCCCCAGCATTTT; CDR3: CASSLDAPGPARQPQHF
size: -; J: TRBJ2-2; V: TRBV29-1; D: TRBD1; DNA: TGCAGCGTTGGGTTGACAGGGGATTGGGGGGAGCTGTTTTTT; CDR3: CSVGLTGDWGELFF
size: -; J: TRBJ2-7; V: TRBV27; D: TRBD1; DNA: TGTGCCAGCAGTTTGCGACAGGGGGCGACTAACGAGCAGTACTTC; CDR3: CASSLRQGATNEQYF
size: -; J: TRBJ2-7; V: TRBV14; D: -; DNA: TGTGCCAGCAGCCCCGGGACACCCCTCGAGCAGTACTTC; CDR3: CASSPGTPLEQYF
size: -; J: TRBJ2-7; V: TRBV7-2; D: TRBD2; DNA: TGTGCCAGCAGCCAAACTAGCGGATTAACCGAGCAGTACTTC; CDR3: CASSQTSGLTEQYF
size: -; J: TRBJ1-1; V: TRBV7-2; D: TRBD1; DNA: TGTGCCAGCAGCTGGGGAGGACAGGGAAGAAGGAACACTGAAGCTTTCTTT; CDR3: CASSWGGQGRRNTEAFF
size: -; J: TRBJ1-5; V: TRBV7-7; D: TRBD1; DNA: TGTGCCAGCAGCTTAAGGGACAGGGGGCGATTCAATCAGCCCCAGCATTTT; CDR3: CASSLRDRGRFNQPQHF
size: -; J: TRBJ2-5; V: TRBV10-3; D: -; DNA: TGTGCCATCAGTGGGACTAAGGGGGAGACCCAGTACTTC; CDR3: CAISGTKGETQYF
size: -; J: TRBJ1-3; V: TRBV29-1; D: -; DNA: TGCAGCGTTGCGGTCGGGCATGTCCATGGAAACACCATATATTTT; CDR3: CSVAVGHVHGNTIYF
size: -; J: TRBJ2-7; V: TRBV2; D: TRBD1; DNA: TGTGCCAGCAGCTCCGGGACAGGGACTACCGAGCAGTACTTC; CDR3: CASSSGTGTTEQYF
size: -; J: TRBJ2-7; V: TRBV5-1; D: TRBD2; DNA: TGCGCCAGTACCGGGACTAGGTGGGAGCAGTACTTC; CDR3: CASTGTRWEQYF
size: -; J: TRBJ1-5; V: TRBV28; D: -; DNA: TGTGCCAGCAGTGACCTCGGGGGGGCGAAGCCCCAGCATTTT; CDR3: CASSDLGGAKPQHF
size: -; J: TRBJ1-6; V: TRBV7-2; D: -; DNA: TGTGCCAGCAGCTTAGAAGCACGGAATTCACCCCTCCACTTT; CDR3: CASSLEARNSPLHF
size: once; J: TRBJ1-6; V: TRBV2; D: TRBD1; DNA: TGTGCCAGCAGTGAACGGACAGGGTCTTCACCCCTCCACTTT; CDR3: CASSERTGSSPLHF
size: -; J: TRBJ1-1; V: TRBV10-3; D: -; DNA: TGTGCCATCAGTGAGTCCGGAGGGTCGAACACTGAAGCTTTCTTT; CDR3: CAISESGGSNTEAFF
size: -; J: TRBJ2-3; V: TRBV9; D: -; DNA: TGTGCCAGCAGCACCGACCGGGTGGCAGATACGCAGTATTTT; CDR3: CASSTDRVADTQYF
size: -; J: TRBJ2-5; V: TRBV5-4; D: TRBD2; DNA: TGTGCCAGCAGCTTGGGACTAGCGGGGCAAGAGACCCAGTACTTC; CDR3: CASSLGLAGQETQYF